This entry concerns a single T cell receptor (beta chain). Its antigen is still unknown. No much larger clone exists at a distance of one base, and base qualities are not known. The ViraFEST assay stimulated PBMC with viral peptide pools and then used TCR sequencing to identify antigen-specific CD4+ T cell clonotypes by expansion. After about 9 days of culture, CD4+ T cells were isolated with the EasySep CD4+ T cell isolation kit. Each participant got two doses of an mRNA SARS-CoV-2 vaccine, either BNT162b2 or mRNA-1273. Negative nucleocapsid antibody results before and after vaccination confirmed that the healthy vaccine recipients had no prior SARS-CoV-2 infection. Each well held under 2.5 million PBMC cultured in IMDM containing approximately 5.2% human AB serum, about 10 IU/ml IL-2 and gentamicin, along with around 9.4 ug/ml peptides. Half of the culture medium was replaced with fresh IL-2-containing medium on days 3 and 7. Unless noted otherwise, every peptide stimulation condition was grown in triplicate wells. PBMC were separated from whole blood using Ficoll-Paque Plus gradient centrifugation and were then either cryopreserved at -140C or used fresh. The spike proteins of SARS-CoV-2 and of the common cold coronaviruses HCoV-NL63, HCoV-OC43 and HCoV-229E were spanned by overlapping peptide pools. The QIAamp micro DNA kit was used to extract genomic DNA from the cultured CD4+ T cells.

The junction carries 15 bases between V and J, which are trimmed by 2 bases and 7 bases respectively. Reading from cysteine to phenylalanine, the CDR3 counts 14 amino acids. Left in the record is the CDR3 DNA by itself, 42 bases read in frame from the first base. CDR1 and CDR2 are read off the germline V gene as SGHRS and YFSETQ. This entry is derived from a study of vaccination effects on CD4 cells after COVID-19 (dated by TCRdb to 2021 to 2024). The study in broad terms: Across the study, the median time from the second dose to post-vaccine sampling was 72 days (range 14 to 241). Cultures from other donors in the study were sequenced with the Oncomine TCR Beta short-read assay on an Illumina iSeq 100. A total of roughly 9 COVID-19 convalescent patients and a handful of SARS-CoV-2-naive healthy vaccine recipients were included in the full study. The study compared SARS-CoV-2 spike-specific CD4+ TCR repertoires before and after mRNA vaccination in COVID-19 convalescent patients and infection-naive vaccine recipients. On the study overall, not on this receptor specifically: The study was limited by a small number of convalescent patients and lacked early post-infection timepoints. At late post-vaccination timepoints, both infection-induced and vaccine-induced clones showed marked clonal contraction, consistent with waning T cell responses. In healthy vaccine recipients, vaccine-induced clones were almost all SARS-CoV-2 mono-reactive, with only 1 of 255 being cross-reactive with common cold coronaviruses.

Library method: the immunoSEQ multiplex PCR assay. DNA from the CD4+ T cells that had been cultured and isolated underwent TCR beta CDR3 sequencing. The source study handled its data this way. The analysis removed non-productive TCR sequences, trimmed reads to the CDR3 region, and retained only CDR3s that were 7 or more amino acids long. Antigen-specific clonotypes were identified using the MANAFEST web app by comparison of expansion in peptide wells against reference cultures. To be called positive, a clone needed expansion at FDR<0.05 compared with the reference and with all other wells, an odds ratio greater than 5, and a frequency greater than 0.1% in two replicate wells. Clonotypes significantly expanded in SARS-CoV-2 spike wells and in at least one common cold coronavirus spike condition were defined as cross-reactive. CDR3 similarity was assessed by Levenshtein distance with the stringdist R package, and unrooted trees were built with ape in R 3.6.1. This is the immuneACCESS table as TCRdb keeps it, with only in-frame sequences that have V and J called. A part of the clones is gone; compared with another copy, unresolved V genes explain less than half, and the rest is unexplained. V and J calls and clone size are copied from that table; D and trimming were computed from the DNA. For this sample there are some 30,000 clones; over 60% appear just once. The biggest ten clones account for around 9% of the sample.

The sample consisted of CD4+ T cells from PBMCs cultured with SARS-CoV-2 spike peptides, taken after COVID-19 vaccination. The sample's cell subset or site label is to be understood as: SARS-CoV-2 spike overlapping peptide pool stimulation. The sequence came from a human donor who received a COVID-19 vaccine. The chain uses TRBV5-1 and TRBJ1-2; TRBD1 could be the D gene, as 6 bases match. The sequenced DNA is TGCGCCAGCAGCTTTCACAGGGAATCGGTTGGCTACACCTTC. It encodes CASSFHRESVGYTF.